A selection of T cell receptor beta chains follows, all from one sample in a study of blood T cells in healthy people across ages. Via MiXCR, TCRdb re-called the 5' RACE reads, giving one row per CDR3 protein. The data hold about 510,000 distinct CDR3 sequences, with about 27% observed a single time. These sequences were also reported in another study, on T cells of mothers and their children.

What was sequenced was blood. Receptor source: a boy aged 2 to 10 in good health. The CDR3 runs from the conserved cysteine through the conserved F or W. The D gene is left open where the match is weak. Clone size, where shown, is once, few, many, or a class for clones that have expanded.

clone_size: -
d_call: -
v_call: TRBV29-1
j_call: TRBJ2-5
cdr3_aa: CSGTYKGFKEQYF
cdr3_nt: TGCAGCGGCACCTACAAAGGGTTTAAGGAGCAGTACTTC

clone_size: many
d_call: TRBD1
v_call: TRBV5-1
j_call: TRBJ2-5
cdr3_aa: CASSRGQGQETQYF
cdr3_nt: TGCGCCAGCAGCCGAGGACAGGGACAAGAGACCCAGTACTTC

clone_size: -
d_call: -
v_call: TRBV20-1
j_call: TRBJ2-1
cdr3_aa: CSAPWAGGYNEQFF
cdr3_nt: TGCAGTGCTCCCTGGGCAGGAGGCTACAATGAGCAGTTCTTC

clone_size: -
d_call: TRBD1
v_call: TRBV7-7
j_call: TRBJ2-7
cdr3_aa: CASSVAPGQGFSEQYF
cdr3_nt: TGTGCTAGCAGCGTAGCGCCGGGACAGGGCTTCTCCGAGCAGTACTTC

clone_size: -
d_call: TRBD1
v_call: TRBV7-2
j_call: TRBJ2-4
cdr3_aa: CASSQWTGPNFRIQYF
cdr3_nt: TGTGCCAGCAGCCAATGGACAGGGCCGAACTTTCGCATTCAGTACTTC

clone_size: -
d_call: -
v_call: TRBV29-1
j_call: TRBJ2-2
cdr3_aa: CSVSGGYQYTGELFF
cdr3_nt: TGCAGCGTTTCTGGGGGGTACCAATACACCGGGGAGCTGTTTTTT

clone_size: -
d_call: -
v_call: TRBV12-3/TRBV12-4
j_call: TRBJ1-4
cdr3_aa: CASSPTEHFEKLFF
cdr3_nt: TGTGCCAGCAGTCCCACGGAGCACTTTGAAAAACTGTTTTTT

clone_size: few
d_call: -
v_call: TRBV28
j_call: TRBJ2-5
cdr3_aa: CASSLTSAGLYQETQYF
cdr3_nt: TGTGCCAGCAGTTTAACTTCGGCAGGACTTTACCAAGAGACCCAGTACTTC

clone_size: -
d_call: -
v_call: TRBV7-8
j_call: TRBJ2-1
cdr3_aa: CASSLGALSSSYNEQFF
cdr3_nt: TGTGCCAGCAGCTTAGGGGCCCTAAGTAGCTCCTACAATGAGCAGTTCTTC

clone_size: -
d_call: -
v_call: TRBV2
j_call: TRBJ2-7
cdr3_aa: CASSEGQLYEQYF
cdr3_nt: TGTGCCAGCAGTGAAGGACAGCTCTACGAGCAGTACTTC

clone_size: few
d_call: -
v_call: TRBV12-5
j_call: TRBJ1-2
cdr3_aa: CASASGGGYGYTF
cdr3_nt: TGTGCTAGTGCCTCGGGGGGTGGCTATGGCTACACCTTC

clone_size: few
d_call: -
v_call: TRBV9
j_call: TRBJ2-1
cdr3_aa: CASSPRQGTYNEQFF
cdr3_nt: TGTGCCAGCAGCCCCCGGCAGGGGACCTACAATGAGCAGTTCTTC

clone_size: -
d_call: -
v_call: TRBV9
j_call: TRBJ1-2
cdr3_aa: CASSVVEGNYGYTF
cdr3_nt: TGTGCCAGCAGCGTAGTTGAGGGGAACTATGGCTACACCTTC

clone_size: few
d_call: TRBD2
v_call: TRBV11-3
j_call: TRBJ2-3
cdr3_aa: CASSLSGSPADTQYF
cdr3_nt: TGTGCCAGCAGCCTTAGCGGGAGCCCAGCAGATACGCAGTATTTT

clone_size: -
d_call: TRBD1
v_call: TRBV6-2/TRBV6-3
j_call: TRBJ2-7
cdr3_aa: CASSSLGDREPPASLGSYEQYF
cdr3_nt: TGTGCCAGCAGTTCGCTCGGGGACAGGGAACCCCCTGCTTCCCTGGGCTCCTACGAGCAGTACTTC

clone_size: -
d_call: -
v_call: TRBV6-5
j_call: TRBJ1-1
cdr3_aa: CASTISRNTEAFF
cdr3_nt: TGTGCCAGCACCATATCCCGGAACACTGAAGCTTTCTTT

clone_size: few
d_call: TRBD2
v_call: TRBV7-2
j_call: TRBJ2-5
cdr3_aa: CASSLDSGGYQETQYF
cdr3_nt: TGTGCCAGCAGCTTAGATAGCGGGGGGTACCAAGAGACCCAGTACTTC

clone_size: -
d_call: -
v_call: TRBV9
j_call: TRBJ2-2
cdr3_aa: CASSERLVANTGELFF
cdr3_nt: TGTGCCAGCAGCGAGCGACTAGTGGCGAACACCGGGGAGCTGTTTTTT

clone_size: -
d_call: TRBD2
v_call: TRBV28
j_call: TRBJ2-1
cdr3_aa: CASSLLRLAGDNEQFF
cdr3_nt: TGTGCCAGCAGTTTATTAAGGCTAGCGGGAGATAATGAGCAGTTCTTC

clone_size: few
d_call: TRBD1
v_call: TRBV7-9
j_call: TRBJ2-3
cdr3_aa: CASSPEQGSGDLDTQYF
cdr3_nt: TGTGCCAGCAGCCCCGAACAGGGGTCGGGTGATTTGGATACGCAGTATTTT

clone_size: -
d_call: -
v_call: TRBV5-1
j_call: TRBJ1-2
cdr3_aa: CASSFRTQNYGYTF
cdr3_nt: TGCGCCAGCAGCTTCCGGACCCAGAACTATGGCTACACCTTC

clone_size: -
d_call: -
v_call: TRBV30
j_call: TRBJ2-2
cdr3_aa: CAGAWRRTPGELFF
cdr3_nt: TGTGCCGGCGCCTGGCGGAGGACCCCCGGGGAGCTGTTTTTT

clone_size: -
d_call: TRBD2
v_call: TRBV20-1
j_call: TRBJ2-1
cdr3_aa: CSASAPTSAYNEQFF
cdr3_nt: TGCAGTGCTAGTGCCCCGACTAGCGCCTACAATGAGCAGTTCTTC

clone_size: -
d_call: TRBD1
v_call: TRBV6-1
j_call: TRBJ1-4
cdr3_aa: CASSTGTGGATNEKLFF
cdr3_nt: TGTGCCAGCAGTACCGGGACAGGGGGTGCAACTAATGAAAAACTGTTCTTT

clone_size: -
d_call: TRBD1
v_call: TRBV29-1
j_call: TRBJ2-1
cdr3_aa: CSVKQGANEQFF
cdr3_nt: TGCAGCGTTAAACAGGGGGCTAATGAGCAGTTCTTC

clone_size: -
d_call: -
v_call: TRBV20-1
j_call: TRBJ2-5
cdr3_aa: CSARDTGVFVLEAQYF
cdr3_nt: TGCAGTGCTAGAGATACGGGGGTGTTTGTTCTGGAGGCCCAGTACTTC

clone_size: few
d_call: TRBD2
v_call: TRBV12-3/TRBV12-4
j_call: TRBJ2-1
cdr3_aa: CASSLGGGRDEQFF
cdr3_nt: TGTGCCAGCAGTTTGGGCGGGGGGAGAGATGAGCAGTTCTTC

clone_size: -
d_call: TRBD2
v_call: TRBV3-1
j_call: TRBJ2-1
cdr3_aa: CASSPEREWEEQFF
cdr3_nt: TGTGCCAGCAGCCCCGAGCGGGAGTGGGAAGAGCAGTTCTTC

clone_size: -
d_call: -
v_call: TRBV7-2
j_call: TRBJ1-5
cdr3_aa: CASSATFDRNQPQHF
cdr3_nt: TGTGCCAGCAGCGCGACATTTGATCGCAATCAGCCCCAGCATTTT

clone_size: -
d_call: -
v_call: TRBV7-2
j_call: TRBJ2-3
cdr3_aa: CASSLAASLNTDTQYF
cdr3_nt: TGTGCCAGCAGCTTAGCGGCCAGTCTGAACACAGATACGCAGTATTTT

clone_size: few
d_call: -
v_call: TRBV10-3
j_call: TRBJ1-1
cdr3_aa: CAISESRGTEAFF
cdr3_nt: TGTGCCATCAGTGAGTCAAGGGGCACTGAAGCTTTCTTT

clone_size: -
d_call: -
v_call: TRBV20-1
j_call: TRBJ1-2
cdr3_aa: CSALGGQVNYGYTF
cdr3_nt: TGCAGTGCTCTAGGAGGGCAGGTCAATTATGGCTACACCTTC

clone_size: -
d_call: -
v_call: TRBV29-1
j_call: TRBJ1-3
cdr3_aa: CSVATPMNSGNTIYF
cdr3_nt: TGCAGCGTTGCAACGCCTATGAACTCTGGAAACACCATATATTTT

clone_size: -
d_call: -
v_call: TRBV20-1
j_call: TRBJ1-4
cdr3_aa: CSARGTGEKLFF
cdr3_nt: TGCAGTGCTAGAGGGACGGGAGAAAAACTGTTTTTT

clone_size: few
d_call: TRBD1
v_call: TRBV7-9
j_call: TRBJ2-5
cdr3_aa: CASSAGGLETQYF
cdr3_nt: TGTGCCAGCAGCGCAGGGGGCTTGGAGACCCAGTACTTC

clone_size: -
d_call: -
v_call: TRBV19
j_call: TRBJ1-1
cdr3_aa: CARYRNTEAFF
cdr3_nt: TGTGCCAGATACAGGAACACTGAAGCTTTCTTT

clone_size: few
d_call: -
v_call: TRBV12-3/TRBV12-4
j_call: TRBJ2-7
cdr3_aa: CASSLGPPSSYEQYF
cdr3_nt: TGTGCCAGCAGTTTGGGACCGCCGAGCTCCTACGAGCAGTACTTC

clone_size: -
d_call: -
v_call: TRBV6-5
j_call: TRBJ1-4
cdr3_aa: CASSPEVFTNEKLFF
cdr3_nt: TGTGCCAGCAGCCCGGAGGTTTTTACTAATGAAAAACTGTTTTTT

clone_size: few
d_call: TRBD1
v_call: TRBV20-1
j_call: TRBJ1-1
cdr3_aa: CSAYRGRGGTEAFF
cdr3_nt: TGCAGTGCTTACAGGGGGCGAGGTGGCACTGAAGCTTTCTTT

clone_size: -
d_call: TRBD1
v_call: TRBV10-3
j_call: TRBJ2-5
cdr3_aa: CAISVTGGQETQYF
cdr3_nt: TGTGCCATCAGTGTTACAGGGGGCCAAGAGACCCAGTACTTC

clone_size: many
d_call: TRBD1
v_call: TRBV4-3
j_call: TRBJ2-3
cdr3_aa: CASSYRGDPDTQYF
cdr3_nt: TGCGCCAGCAGCTACAGGGGCGACCCAGATACGCAGTATTTT

clone_size: -
d_call: TRBD1
v_call: TRBV15
j_call: TRBJ2-5
cdr3_aa: CATSWGQGQETQYF
cdr3_nt: TGTGCCACCAGCTGGGGACAGGGGCAAGAGACCCAGTACTTC

clone_size: few
d_call: TRBD1
v_call: TRBV20-1
j_call: TRBJ1-1
cdr3_aa: CSATSALDRVTEAFF
cdr3_nt: TGCAGTGCTACCTCGGCCCTGGACAGGGTCACTGAAGCTTTCTTT

clone_size: few
d_call: TRBD2
v_call: TRBV12-3/TRBV12-4
j_call: TRBJ2-5
cdr3_aa: CASSDRTSGSAQETQYF
cdr3_nt: TGTGCCAGCAGTGATAGGACTAGCGGGAGTGCCCAAGAGACCCAGTACTTC

clone_size: few
d_call: -
v_call: TRBV7-2
j_call: TRBJ2-1
cdr3_aa: CASSLLPTYNEQFF
cdr3_nt: TGTGCCAGCAGCTTACTCCCGACATACAATGAGCAGTTCTTC

clone_size: few
d_call: -
v_call: TRBV6-2/TRBV6-3
j_call: TRBJ1-2
cdr3_aa: CASSPSGPVGYTF
cdr3_nt: TGTGCCAGCAGTCCATCAGGCCCCGTGGGCTACACCTTC

clone_size: -
d_call: -
v_call: TRBV6-2/TRBV6-3
j_call: TRBJ2-3
cdr3_aa: CASSSQGWPDTQYF
cdr3_nt: TGTGCCAGCAGTTCACAGGGATGGCCAGATACGCAGTATTTT

clone_size: few
d_call: -
v_call: TRBV6-1
j_call: TRBJ1-2
cdr3_aa: CASLTWRANYGYTF
cdr3_nt: TGTGCCAGCTTAACCTGGAGGGCCAACTATGGCTACACCTTC

clone_size: few
d_call: TRBD2
v_call: TRBV7-9
j_call: TRBJ2-3
cdr3_aa: CASSTRLAGERADTQYF
cdr3_nt: TGTGCCAGCAGCACCCGACTAGCGGGAGAACGGGCAGATACGCAGTATTTT

clone_size: few
d_call: TRBD2
v_call: TRBV29-1
j_call: TRBJ2-1
cdr3_aa: CSVETSGGTNEQFF
cdr3_nt: TGCAGCGTTGAGACTAGCGGGGGTACCAATGAGCAGTTCTTC

clone_size: -
d_call: -
v_call: TRBV6-1
j_call: TRBJ2-5
cdr3_aa: CASSEHRAETQYF
cdr3_nt: TGTGCCAGCAGTGAACACAGGGCTGAGACCCAGTACTTC